This TCR beta chain was captured by sequencing in a study of breast tumors, draining lymph nodes, adjacent tissues. One entry per CDR3 protein, called by TCRdb with MiXCR from the multiplex PCR reads. Here the sample spans 150,000 to 200,000 distinct CDR3 sequences, roughly 30% being singletons. Notes on this clonotype: Its antigen is still unknown. Mismatch with germline at one junction end may stem from a read error.

CDR3 length equals 16 residues. Per the germline V gene, CDR1 is SGHNT and CDR2 is YYREEE (reference sequence). The lymph nodes were axillary draining lymph nodes from breast cancer patients. Study-level findings and limits: That most tumor T cells come from lymph nodes remained unproven.

The chain employs TRBV5-4 and TRBJ2-5; 10 positions agree with TRBD2. Sequenced material: axillary lymph node tissue. This TCR was recovered from a female donor with breast cancer. Some clones in this sample may be carry-over from other donors' samples. CDR3 bases: TGTGCCAGCAGCTTAGCGGGGGGGCCAATCCAAGAGACCCAGTGCTTC. This gives the protein CASSLAGGPIQETQCF. Variable domain in full (rest from reference TRBV5-4 and TRBJ2-5): ETGVTQSPTHLIKTRGQQVTLRCSSQSGHNTVSWYQQALGQGPQFIFQYYREEENGRGNFPPRFSGLQFPNYSSELNVNALELDDSALYLCASSLAGGPIQETQCFGPGTRLLVL.